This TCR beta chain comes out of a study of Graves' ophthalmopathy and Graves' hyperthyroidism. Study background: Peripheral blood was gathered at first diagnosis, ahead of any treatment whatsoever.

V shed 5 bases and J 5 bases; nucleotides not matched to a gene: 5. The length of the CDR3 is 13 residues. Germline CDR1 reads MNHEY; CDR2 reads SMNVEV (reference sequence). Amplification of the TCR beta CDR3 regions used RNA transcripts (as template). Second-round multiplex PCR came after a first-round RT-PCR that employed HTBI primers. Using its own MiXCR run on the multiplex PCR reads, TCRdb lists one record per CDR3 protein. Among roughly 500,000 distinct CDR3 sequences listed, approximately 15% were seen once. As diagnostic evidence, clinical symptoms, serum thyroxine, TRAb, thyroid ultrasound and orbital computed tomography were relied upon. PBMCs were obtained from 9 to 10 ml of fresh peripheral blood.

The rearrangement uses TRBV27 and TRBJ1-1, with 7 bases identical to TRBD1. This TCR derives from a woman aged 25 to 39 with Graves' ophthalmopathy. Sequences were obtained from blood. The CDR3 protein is CASSHHRGTEAFF. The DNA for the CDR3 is TGTGCCAGCAGTCACCACAGGGGTACTGAAGCTTTCTTT.